This TCR beta chain appears in the sequencing data of a study of cytotoxic CD8 clonotypes in ibrutinib-treated CLL. For the study at large: By median roughly 5.5 years, around twelve had progressed and around 15 stayed remitted; responses had been 2 complete and approximately 24 partial. Regarding the study as a whole: Clonality correlated strongly with circulating CD8+ T cells and exceeded age-matched healthy donors at baseline. The clonality went up when patients responded to ibrutinib and dropped back toward baseline at progression.

V was cut by 4 bases and J by 4 bases, with 12 bases left in between. Germline V gene lookup returns CDR1 SGHNT and CDR2 YYREEE (reference sequence). The CDR3 has 14 residues. Produced via immunoSEQ multiplex PCR; TCRdb's table is partial and in-frame only. The sample yields 250,000 to 350,000 clones, 60% to 80% seen once. On this clone itself: Its antigen is still unknown.

This specimen consisted of PBMCs, obtained at disease progression, from a patient treated with ibrutinib. This TCR was recovered from a human donor with chronic lymphocytic leukemia. The rearrangement uses TRBV5-4 and TRBJ2-1, with D unclear. CDR3 region: CASSAGPAYNEQFF. The DNA of the CDR3 is TGTGCCAGCAGCGCCGGTCCCGCTTACAATGAGCAGTTCTTC. Based on the CDR3 plus reference TRBV5-4 and TRBJ2-1, the full variable domain is ETGVTQSPTHLIKTRGQQVTLRCSSQSGHNTVSWYQQALGQGPQFIFQYYREEENGRGNFPPRFSGLQFPNYSSELNVNALELDDSALYLCASSAGPAYNEQFFGPGTRLTVL.